The present entry profiles one T cell receptor beta chain with its context. The antigen is undetermined. Cells sorted as Tregs were CD4+, CD25+ and CD127-/low. J was trimmed by 8 bases and V by 4 bases; bases with no gene match: 11. Germline CDR1 is SGHRS and CDR2 is YFSETQ. The CDR3 spans 14 residues. TCRdb fed the 5' RACE reads into MiXCR, producing one record per CDR3 protein. The table shows 9,500 to 15,000 distinct CDR3 sequences, with about 53% occurring only once. General observations from the study: The larger-cohort validation was restricted to a single TCR beta V-J rearrangement rather than whole repertoires. In terms of TCR gene usage, tumor memory CD4+ T cells clustered together with blood and lymph node memory CD4+ cells, as well as with lymph node naive CD4+ cells.

The J gene is TRBJ1-2, the V gene TRBV5-1; 7 bases match TRBD1. This clonotype originated in a female donor with breast cancer. The sequencing input was tumor-infiltrating Tregs sorted from the breast tumor. CDR3 loop: CASSDPTGLEGYTF. CDR3 nucleotide sequence: TGCGCCAGCAGCGACCCGACAGGGTTGGAAGGCTACACCTTC.